This TCR beta chain emerged from a study of blood T cell repertoires in COVID-19. The table came from immunoSEQ multiplex PCR; TCRdb's copy has only in-frame clones and leaves some out. The data contain about 90,000 clones, 80% to 95% of them singletons. This receptor was taken from a woman aged 55-75 years with active COVID-19. The sequencing sample was made of peripheral blood.

Here the CDR3 DNA reads TGTGCCAGCAGTGAGCGGGGAGGCGATGAGCAGTTCTTC. Translated, it gives CASSERGGDEQFF. The rearrangement joins TRBV7-2 to TRBJ2-1; TRBD2 aligns across 7 bases. With V trimmed by 6 bases and J by 8 bases, 7 bases remained unmatched. The CDR3 is 13 amino acids. The germline V gene encodes CDR1 SGHTA and CDR2 FQGNSA. The variable domain in full, completed from reference TRBV7-2 and TRBJ2-1, reads GAGVSQSPSNKVTEKGKDVELRCDPISGHTALYWYRQSLGQGLEFLIYFQGNSAPDKSGLPSDRFSAERTGGSVSTLTIQRTQQEDSAVYLCASSERGGDEQFFGPGTRLTVL.